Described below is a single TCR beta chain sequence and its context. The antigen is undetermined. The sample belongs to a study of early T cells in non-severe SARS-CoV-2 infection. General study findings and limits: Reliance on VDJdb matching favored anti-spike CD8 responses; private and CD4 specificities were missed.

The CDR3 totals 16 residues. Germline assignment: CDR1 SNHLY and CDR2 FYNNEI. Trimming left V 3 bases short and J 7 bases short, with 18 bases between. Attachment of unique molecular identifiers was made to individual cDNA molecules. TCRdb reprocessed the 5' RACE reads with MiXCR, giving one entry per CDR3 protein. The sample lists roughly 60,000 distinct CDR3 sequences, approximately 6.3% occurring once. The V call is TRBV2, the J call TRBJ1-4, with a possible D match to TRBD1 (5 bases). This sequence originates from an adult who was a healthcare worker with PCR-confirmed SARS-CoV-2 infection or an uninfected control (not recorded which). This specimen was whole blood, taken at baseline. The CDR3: CASSDGTTAGTEKLFF. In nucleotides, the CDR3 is TGTGCCAGCAGTGATGGAACGACAGCGGGTACTGAAAAACTGTTTTTT.